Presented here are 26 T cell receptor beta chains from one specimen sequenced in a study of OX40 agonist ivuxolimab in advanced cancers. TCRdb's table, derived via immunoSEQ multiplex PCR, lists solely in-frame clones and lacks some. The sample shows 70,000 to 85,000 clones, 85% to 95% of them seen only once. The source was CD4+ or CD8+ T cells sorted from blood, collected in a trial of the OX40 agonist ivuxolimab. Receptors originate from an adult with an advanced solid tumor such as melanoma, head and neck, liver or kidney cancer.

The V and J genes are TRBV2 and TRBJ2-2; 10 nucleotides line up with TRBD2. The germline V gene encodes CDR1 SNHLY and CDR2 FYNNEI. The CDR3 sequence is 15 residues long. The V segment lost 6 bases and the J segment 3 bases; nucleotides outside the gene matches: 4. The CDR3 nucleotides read TGTGCCAGCAGAAAAGCGGGAGGGGACACCGGGGAGCTGTTTTTT. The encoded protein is CASRKAGGDTGELFF.

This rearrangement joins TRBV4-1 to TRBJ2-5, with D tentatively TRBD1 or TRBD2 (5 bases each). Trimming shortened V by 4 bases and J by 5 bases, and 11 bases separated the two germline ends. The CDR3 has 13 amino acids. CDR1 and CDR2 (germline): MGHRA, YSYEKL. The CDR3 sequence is CASSPGRVETQYF. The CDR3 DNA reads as TGCGCCAGCAGCCCGGGGCGTGTCGAGACCCAGTACTTC.

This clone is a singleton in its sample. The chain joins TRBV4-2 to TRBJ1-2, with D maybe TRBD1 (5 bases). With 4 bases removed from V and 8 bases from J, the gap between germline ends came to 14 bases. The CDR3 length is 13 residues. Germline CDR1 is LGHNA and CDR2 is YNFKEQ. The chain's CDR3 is CASSLATGGGYTF. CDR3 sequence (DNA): TGTGCCAGCAGCCTTGCCACCGGGGGGGGCTACACCTTC.

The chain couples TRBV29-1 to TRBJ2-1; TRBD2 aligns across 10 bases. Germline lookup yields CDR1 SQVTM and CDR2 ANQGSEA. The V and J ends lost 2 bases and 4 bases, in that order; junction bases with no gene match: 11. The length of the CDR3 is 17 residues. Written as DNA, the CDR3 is TGCAGCGTTGAACTAGCGGGAGATCATACGAGGTACAATGAGCAGTTCTTC. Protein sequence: CSVELAGDHTRYNEQFF.

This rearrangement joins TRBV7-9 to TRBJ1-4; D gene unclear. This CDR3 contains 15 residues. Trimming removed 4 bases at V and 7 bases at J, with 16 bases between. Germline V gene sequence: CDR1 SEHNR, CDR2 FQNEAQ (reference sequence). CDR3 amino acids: CASSWSGSGGEKLFF. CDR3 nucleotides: TGTGCCAGCAGCTGGTCGGGGTCGGGAGGTGAAAAACTGTTTTTT.

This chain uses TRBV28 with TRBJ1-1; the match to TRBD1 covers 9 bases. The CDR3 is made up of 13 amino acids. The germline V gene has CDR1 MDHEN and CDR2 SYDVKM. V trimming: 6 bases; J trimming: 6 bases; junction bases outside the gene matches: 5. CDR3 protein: CASRRQGGAEAFF. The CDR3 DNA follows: TGTGCCAGCAGACGACAGGGGGGAGCTGAAGCTTTCTTT.

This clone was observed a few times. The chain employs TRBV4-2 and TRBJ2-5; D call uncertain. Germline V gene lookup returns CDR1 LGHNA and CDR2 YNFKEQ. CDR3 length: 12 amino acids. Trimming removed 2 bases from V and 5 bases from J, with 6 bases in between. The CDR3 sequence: CASSQRGETQYF. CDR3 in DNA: TGTGCCAGCAGCCAACGTGGGGAGACCCAGTACTTC.

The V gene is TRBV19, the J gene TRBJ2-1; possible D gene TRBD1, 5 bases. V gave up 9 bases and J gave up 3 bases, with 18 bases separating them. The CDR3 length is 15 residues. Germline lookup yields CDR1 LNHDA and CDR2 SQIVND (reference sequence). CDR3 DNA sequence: TGTGCCAGCCAGAAGGAACAGGAGTTCTACAATGAGCAGTTCTTC. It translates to CASQKEQEFYNEQFF.

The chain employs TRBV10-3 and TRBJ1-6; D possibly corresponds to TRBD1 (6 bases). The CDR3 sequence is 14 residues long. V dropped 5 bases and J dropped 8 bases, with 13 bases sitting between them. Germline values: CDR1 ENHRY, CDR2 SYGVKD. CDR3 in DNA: TGTGCCATCAGTCATACAGGGTTGGATTCACCCCTCCACTTT. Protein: CAISHTGLDSPLHF.

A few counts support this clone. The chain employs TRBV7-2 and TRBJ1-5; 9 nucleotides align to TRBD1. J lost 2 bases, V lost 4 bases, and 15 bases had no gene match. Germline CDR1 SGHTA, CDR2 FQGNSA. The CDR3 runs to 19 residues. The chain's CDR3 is CASSWGAGTGFLGNQPQHF. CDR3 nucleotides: TGTGCCAGCAGCTGGGGGGCCGGGACAGGGTTCTTGGGCAATCAGCCCCAGCATTTT.

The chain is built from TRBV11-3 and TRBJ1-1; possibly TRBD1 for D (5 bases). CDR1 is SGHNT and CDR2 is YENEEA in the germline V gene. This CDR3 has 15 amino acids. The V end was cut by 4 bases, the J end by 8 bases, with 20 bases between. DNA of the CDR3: TGTGCCAGCAGCTCATCCTATCACACGGAGGGGGAAGCTTTCTTT. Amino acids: CASSSSYHTEGEAFF.

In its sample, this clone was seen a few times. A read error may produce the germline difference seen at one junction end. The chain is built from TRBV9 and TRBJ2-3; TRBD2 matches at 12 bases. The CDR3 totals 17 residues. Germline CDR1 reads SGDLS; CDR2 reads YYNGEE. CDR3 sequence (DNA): TGTGCCAGCGGCGTGGGGCTAGCGGGAGGGGGCACAGATACGCAGTATTTT. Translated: CASGVGLAGGGTDTQYF.

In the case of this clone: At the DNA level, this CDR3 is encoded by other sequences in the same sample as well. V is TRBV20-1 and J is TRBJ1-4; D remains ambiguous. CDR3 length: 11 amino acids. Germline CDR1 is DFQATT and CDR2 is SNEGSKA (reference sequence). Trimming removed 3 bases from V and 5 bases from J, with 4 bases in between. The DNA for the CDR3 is TGCAGTGCTAGGCGAAATGAAAAACTGTTTTTT. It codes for CSARRNEKLFF.

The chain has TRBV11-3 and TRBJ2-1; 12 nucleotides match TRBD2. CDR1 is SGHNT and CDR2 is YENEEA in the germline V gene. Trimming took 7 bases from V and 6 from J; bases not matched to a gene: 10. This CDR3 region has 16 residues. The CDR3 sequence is CASTYRTSGMGNEQFF. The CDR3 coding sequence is TGTGCCAGCACCTACCGGACTAGCGGGATGGGCAATGAGCAGTTCTTC.

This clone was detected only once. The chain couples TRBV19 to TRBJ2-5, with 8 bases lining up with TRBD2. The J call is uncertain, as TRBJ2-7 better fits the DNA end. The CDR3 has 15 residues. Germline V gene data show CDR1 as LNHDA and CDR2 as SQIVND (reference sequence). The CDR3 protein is CASSGGLAGYYEQYF. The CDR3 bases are TGTGCCAGTAGTGGGGGGCTAGCGGGCTACTACGAGCAGTACTTC.

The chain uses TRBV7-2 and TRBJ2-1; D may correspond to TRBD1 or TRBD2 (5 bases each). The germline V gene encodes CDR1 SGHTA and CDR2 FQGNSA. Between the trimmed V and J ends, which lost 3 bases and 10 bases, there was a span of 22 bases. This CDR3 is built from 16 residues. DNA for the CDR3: TGTGCCAGCAGCTTGCTCGGGGCTGACCTTTATGGGGAGCAGTTCTTC. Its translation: CASSLLGADLYGEQFF.

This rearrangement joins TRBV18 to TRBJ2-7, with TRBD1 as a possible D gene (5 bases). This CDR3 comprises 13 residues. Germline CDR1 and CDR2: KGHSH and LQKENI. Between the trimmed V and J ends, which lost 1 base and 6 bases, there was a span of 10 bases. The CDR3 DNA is TGTGCCAGCTCACCACATTCAGGGATCGAGCAGTACTTC. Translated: CASSPHSGIEQYF.

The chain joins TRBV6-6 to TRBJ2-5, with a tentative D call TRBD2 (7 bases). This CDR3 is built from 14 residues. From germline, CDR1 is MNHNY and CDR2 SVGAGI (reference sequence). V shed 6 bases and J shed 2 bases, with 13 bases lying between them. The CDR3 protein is CASREGGNQETQYF. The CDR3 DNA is TGTGCCAGCAGAGAGGGGGGGAATCAAGAGACCCAGTACTTC.

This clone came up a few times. CDR3 bases: TGTGCTAGTGGTTTGGAAGGCGCTGAAGCTTTCTTT. Amino acids: CASGLEGAEAFF. The genes are TRBV12-5 and TRBJ1-1; D ambiguous. V lost 1 base, J lost 6 bases, and 6 bases lay in between. Germline V CDR1 and CDR2: LGHNT, FRNRAP. CDR3 length equals 12 residues.

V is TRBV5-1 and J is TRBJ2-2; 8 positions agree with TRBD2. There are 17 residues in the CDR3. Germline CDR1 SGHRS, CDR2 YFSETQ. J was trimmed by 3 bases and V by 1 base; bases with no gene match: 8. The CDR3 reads CASSLTRGGMDTGELFF. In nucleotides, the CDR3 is TGCGCCAGCAGCTTGACCCGGGGGGGCATGGACACCGGGGAGCTGTTTTTT.

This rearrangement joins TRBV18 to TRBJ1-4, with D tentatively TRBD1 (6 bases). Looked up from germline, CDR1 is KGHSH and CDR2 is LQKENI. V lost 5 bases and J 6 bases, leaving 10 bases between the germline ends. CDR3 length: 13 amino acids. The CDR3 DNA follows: TGTGCCAGCTCATCTACAGGGCATGAAAAACTGTTTTTT. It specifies CASSSTGHEKLFF.

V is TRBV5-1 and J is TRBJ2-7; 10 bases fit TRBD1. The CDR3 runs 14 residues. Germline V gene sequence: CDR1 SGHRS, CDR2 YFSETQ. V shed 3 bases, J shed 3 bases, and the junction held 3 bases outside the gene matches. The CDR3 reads CASSSTGGNYEQYF. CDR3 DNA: TGCGCCAGCAGCTCGACAGGGGGCAACTACGAGCAGTACTTC.

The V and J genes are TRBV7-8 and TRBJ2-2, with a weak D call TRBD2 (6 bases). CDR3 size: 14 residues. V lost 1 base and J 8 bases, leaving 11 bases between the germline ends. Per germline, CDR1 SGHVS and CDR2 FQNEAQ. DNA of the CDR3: TGTGCCAGCAGCTTAGTTTGGGGAGGAGGGGAGCTGTTTTTT. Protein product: CASSLVWGGGELFF.

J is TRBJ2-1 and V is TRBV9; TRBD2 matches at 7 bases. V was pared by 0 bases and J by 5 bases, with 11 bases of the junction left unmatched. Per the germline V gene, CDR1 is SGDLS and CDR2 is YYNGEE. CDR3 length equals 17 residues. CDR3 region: CASSVAPSASGNNEQFF. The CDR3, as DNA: TGTGCCAGCAGCGTAGCCCCTTCGGCTAGCGGAAACAATGAGCAGTTCTTC.

The CDR3 coding sequence is TGTGCCAGTTCCACAGGGCGAGAGGAGACCCAGTACTTC. Residues: CASSTGREETQYF. This chain uses TRBV19 with TRBJ2-5; D may be TRBD1 (6 bases). The CDR3 totals 13 residues. V was cut by 8 bases and J by 5 bases, with 15 bases left in between. In germline, CDR1 is LNHDA, CDR2 SQIVND (reference sequence).

The CDR3 spells CASSQDSYGYTF. For the CDR3, the DNA is TGCGCCAGCAGCCAAGACAGCTATGGCTACACCTTC. The J gene is TRBJ1-2, the V gene TRBV4-3, with D unclear. This CDR3 is 12 amino acids long. Germline loops: CDR1 LGHNA, CDR2 YSLEER. V lost 0 bases and J 4 bases, leaving 3 bases between the germline ends.